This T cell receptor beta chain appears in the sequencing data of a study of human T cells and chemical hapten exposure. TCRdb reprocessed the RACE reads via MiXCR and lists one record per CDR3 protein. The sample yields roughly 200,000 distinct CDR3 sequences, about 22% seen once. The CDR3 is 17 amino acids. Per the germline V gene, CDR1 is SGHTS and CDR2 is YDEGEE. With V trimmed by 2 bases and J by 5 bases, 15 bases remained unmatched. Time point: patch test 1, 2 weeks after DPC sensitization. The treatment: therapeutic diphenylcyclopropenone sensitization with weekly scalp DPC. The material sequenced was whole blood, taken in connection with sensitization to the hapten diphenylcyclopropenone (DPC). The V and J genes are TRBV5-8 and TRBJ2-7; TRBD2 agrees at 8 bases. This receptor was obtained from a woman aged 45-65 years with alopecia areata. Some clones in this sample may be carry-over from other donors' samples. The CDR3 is CASSLLSQREWLNEQYF. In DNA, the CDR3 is TGTGCCAGCAGCTTATTATCCCAGCGGGAGTGGTTAAACGAGCAGTACTTC. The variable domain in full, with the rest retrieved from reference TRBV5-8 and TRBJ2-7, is EAGVTQSPTHLIKTRGQQATLRCSPISGHTSVYWYQQALGLGLQFLLWYDEGEERNRGNFPPRFSGRQFPNYSSELNVNALELEDSALYLCASSLLSQREWLNEQYFGPGTRLTVT.